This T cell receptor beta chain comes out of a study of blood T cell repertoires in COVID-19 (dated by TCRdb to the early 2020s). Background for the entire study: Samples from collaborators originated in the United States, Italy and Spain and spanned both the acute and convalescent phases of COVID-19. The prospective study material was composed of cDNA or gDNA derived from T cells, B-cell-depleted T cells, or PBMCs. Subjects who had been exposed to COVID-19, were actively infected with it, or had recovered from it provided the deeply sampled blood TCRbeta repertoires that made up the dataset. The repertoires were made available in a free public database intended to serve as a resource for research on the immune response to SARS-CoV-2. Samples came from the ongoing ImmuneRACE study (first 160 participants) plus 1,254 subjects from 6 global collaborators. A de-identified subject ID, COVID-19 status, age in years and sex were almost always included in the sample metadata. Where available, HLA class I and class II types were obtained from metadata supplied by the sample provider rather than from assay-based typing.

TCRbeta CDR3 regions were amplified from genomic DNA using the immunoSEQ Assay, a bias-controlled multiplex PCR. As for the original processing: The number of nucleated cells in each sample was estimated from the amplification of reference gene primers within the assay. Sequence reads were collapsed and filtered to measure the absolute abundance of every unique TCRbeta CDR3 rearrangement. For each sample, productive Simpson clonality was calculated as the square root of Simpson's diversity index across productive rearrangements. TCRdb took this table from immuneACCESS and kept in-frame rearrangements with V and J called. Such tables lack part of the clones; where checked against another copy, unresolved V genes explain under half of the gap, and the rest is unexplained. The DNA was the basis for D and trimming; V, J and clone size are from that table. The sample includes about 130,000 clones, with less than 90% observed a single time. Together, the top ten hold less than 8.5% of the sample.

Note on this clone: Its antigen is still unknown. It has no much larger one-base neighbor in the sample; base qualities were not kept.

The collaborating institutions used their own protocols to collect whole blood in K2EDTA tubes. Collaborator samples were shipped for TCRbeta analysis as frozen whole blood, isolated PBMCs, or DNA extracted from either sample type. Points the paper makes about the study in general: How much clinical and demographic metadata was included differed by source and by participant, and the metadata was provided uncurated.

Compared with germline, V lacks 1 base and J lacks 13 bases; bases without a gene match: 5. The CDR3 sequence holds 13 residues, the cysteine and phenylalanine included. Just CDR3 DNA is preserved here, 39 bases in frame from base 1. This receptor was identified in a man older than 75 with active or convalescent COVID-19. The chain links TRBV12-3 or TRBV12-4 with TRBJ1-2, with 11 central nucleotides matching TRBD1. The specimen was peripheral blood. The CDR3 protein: CASSLGDRGIGTF. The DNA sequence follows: TGTGCCAGCAGTTTAGGGGACAGGGGGATAGGCACCTTC.